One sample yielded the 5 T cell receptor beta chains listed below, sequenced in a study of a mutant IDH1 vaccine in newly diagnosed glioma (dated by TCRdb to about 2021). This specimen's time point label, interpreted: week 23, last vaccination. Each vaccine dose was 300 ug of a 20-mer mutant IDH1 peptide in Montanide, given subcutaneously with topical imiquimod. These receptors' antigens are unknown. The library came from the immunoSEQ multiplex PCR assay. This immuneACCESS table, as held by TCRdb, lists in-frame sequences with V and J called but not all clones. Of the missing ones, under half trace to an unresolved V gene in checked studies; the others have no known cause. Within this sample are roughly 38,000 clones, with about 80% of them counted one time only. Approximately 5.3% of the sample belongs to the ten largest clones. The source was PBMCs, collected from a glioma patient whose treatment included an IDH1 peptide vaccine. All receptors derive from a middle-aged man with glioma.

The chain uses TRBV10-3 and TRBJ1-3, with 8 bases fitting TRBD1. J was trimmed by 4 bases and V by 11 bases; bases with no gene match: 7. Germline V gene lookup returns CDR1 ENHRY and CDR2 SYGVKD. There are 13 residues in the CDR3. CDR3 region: CASRQGYGNTIYF. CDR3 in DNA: TGTGCCTCGAGACAGGGGTACGGAAACACCATATATTTT.

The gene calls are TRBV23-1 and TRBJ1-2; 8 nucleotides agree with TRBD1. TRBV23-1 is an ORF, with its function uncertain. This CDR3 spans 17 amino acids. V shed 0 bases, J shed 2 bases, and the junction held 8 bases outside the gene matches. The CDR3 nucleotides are TGCGCCAGCAGTCAATCGGGCCCCGGACAGGGAAACTATGGCTACACCTTC. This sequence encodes CASSQSGPGQGNYGYTF.

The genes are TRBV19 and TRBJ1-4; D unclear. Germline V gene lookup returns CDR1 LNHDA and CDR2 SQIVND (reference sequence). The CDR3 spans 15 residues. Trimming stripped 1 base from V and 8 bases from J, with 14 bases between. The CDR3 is CASSIALGSDEKLFF. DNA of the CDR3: TGTGCCAGTAGTATAGCCCTAGGATCAGACGAAAAACTGTTTTTT.

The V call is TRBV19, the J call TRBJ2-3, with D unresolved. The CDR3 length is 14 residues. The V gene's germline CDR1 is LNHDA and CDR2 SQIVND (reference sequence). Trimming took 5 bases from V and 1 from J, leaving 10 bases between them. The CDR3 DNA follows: TGTGCCAGTAGTCGGCAGCACCGCACAGATACGCAGTATTTT. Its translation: CASSRQHRTDTQYF.

CDR3 DNA sequence: TGTGCCAGCACCAGACAGGGGAACACTGAAGCTTTCTTT. Protein product: CASTRQGNTEAFF. The chain is built from TRBV2 and TRBJ1-1; 7 bases are a match to TRBD1. The CDR3 is 13 amino acids. Germline V gives CDR1 SNHLY, CDR2 FYNNEI. Trimming at V came to 7 bases and at J to 1 base, leaving 3 bases not matched to a gene.